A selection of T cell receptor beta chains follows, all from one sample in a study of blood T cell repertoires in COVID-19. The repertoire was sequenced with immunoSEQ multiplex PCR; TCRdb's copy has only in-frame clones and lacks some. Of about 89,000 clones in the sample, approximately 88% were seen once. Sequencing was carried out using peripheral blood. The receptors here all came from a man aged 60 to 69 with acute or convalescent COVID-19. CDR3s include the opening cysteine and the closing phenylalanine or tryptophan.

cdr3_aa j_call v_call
CASSFRGTEAFF TRBJ1-1 TRBV28
CASSLQGRPLYGYTF TRBJ1-2 TRBV5-8
CASSRGGTEAFF TRBJ1-1 TRBV18
CASSLGTGALGELFF TRBJ2-2 TRBV5-1
CASSRRTGGNTGELFF TRBJ2-2 TRBV18
CASSLPGSGRTDTQYF TRBJ2-3 TRBV5-1
CASSYGRQGNEQYF TRBJ2-7 TRBV6-5
CASVLGTVNTEAFF TRBJ1-1 TRBV12-5
CASSLLGQGSTGELFF TRBJ2-2 TRBV5-1
CATRTGTTYEQYF TRBJ2-7 TRBV15
CATAAGTTGELFF TRBJ2-2 TRBV24-1
CAWNRGNTIYF TRBJ1-3 TRBV30
CASSVAQAGVGTEAFF TRBJ1-1 TRBV9
CASSQARVNEQFF TRBJ2-1 TRBV4-1
CAWNTEGDGYTF TRBJ1-2 TRBV30
CASSRNRDQLNSPLHF TRBJ1-6 TRBV6-6
CASSQEQGKPAGELFF TRBJ2-2 TRBV3-1/TRBV3-2
CASSLRDTQYF TRBJ2-3 TRBV27
CASSNRGGWQGANSPLHF TRBJ1-6 TRBV27
CASSIFTGAQDTEAFF TRBJ1-1 TRBV19
CASSPGGTGVYEQYF TRBJ2-7 TRBV27
CASSLALAGGGTDTQYF TRBJ2-3 TRBV5-8
CASSLARGIAKNIQYF TRBJ2-4 TRBV11-1
CASSDRVHGYTF TRBJ1-2 TRBV6-1
CASSRGPTNEKLFF TRBJ1-4 TRBV6-5
CSATNRGRDTEAFF TRBJ1-1 TRBV29-1
CASSLRAGVVDTQYF TRBJ2-3 TRBV7-3
CASSLELGTDTQYF TRBJ2-3 TRBV5-4
CATSDPPAIDTQYF TRBJ2-3 TRBV24-1
CSVEVGGNTEAFF TRBJ1-1 TRBV29-1
CASSPRTGKGYTF TRBJ1-2 TRBV12-3/TRBV12-4
CASSLVGKGEAFF TRBJ1-1 TRBV5-5
CASSRGIRQGVRSYEQYF TRBJ2-7 TRBV7-9
CASSDVSAGPTEAFF TRBJ1-1 TRBV10-2
CASSLGAGSSYEQYF TRBJ2-7 TRBV11-3
CASSSPGSSLRTQYF TRBJ2-3 TRBV11-1
CATASVNYNQPQHF TRBJ1-5 TRBV19
CASSTQGASNQPQHF TRBJ1-5 TRBV19
CASSPPTGEEKLFF TRBJ1-4 TRBV18
CASSPGHSNQPQHF TRBJ1-5 TRBV19
CAWRSTGGRNNSPLHF TRBJ1-6 TRBV30
CASSWGQVEAFF TRBJ1-1 TRBV13
CASSLGLTQAHNNSPLHF TRBJ1-6 TRBV5-6
CASSLRLAGTDTQYF TRBJ2-3 TRBV5-1
CASIEQGVAEAFF TRBJ1-1 TRBV5-1
CASNKEGVYEQYF TRBJ2-7 TRBV5-1
CASREAGGAGGYTF TRBJ1-2 TRBV5-5
CASSLDSLNTEAFF TRBJ1-1 TRBV6-6
CATQRGYEQYF TRBJ2-7 TRBV19
CASSLFYRGLHQPQHF TRBJ1-5 TRBV7-2
CASSESRQGSGQPQHF TRBJ1-5 TRBV10-2